The 2 T cell receptor beta chains below were found in one sample sequenced in a study of read filtering for tumor transcriptome and immune sequencing. This library used roughly 400 ng RNA and molecular barcoded adaptors spanning alpha/delta and beta/gamma chains. MiXCR, applied by TCRdb to the reads, yields one record per CDR3 protein. Of tens of thousands of distinct CDR3 sequences listed, roughly 13% were seen once; the top ten hold approximately 47%. Specimen: a population of CD138-negative cells sorted from bone marrow. These receptors came from a donor over 35 with multiple myeloma.

This clonotype was picked up many times. This chain connects TRBV15 to TRBJ2-5; D may be TRBD2 (6 bases). V shed 3 bases and J shed 2 bases, with 10 bases lying between them. The CDR3 covers 14 residues. Per germline, CDR1 LNHNV and CDR2 YYDKDF (reference sequence). CDR3 DNA sequence: TGTGCCACCAGCAGTTACCGGGGGCAAGAGACCCAGTACTTC. This encodes CATSSYRGQETQYF. Using reference TRBV15 and TRBJ2-5 for the parts outside the CDR3, the full variable domain is DAMVIQNPRYQVTQFGKPVTLSCSQTLNHNVMYWYQQKSSQAPKLLFHYYDKDFNNEADTPDNFQSRRPNTSFCFLDIRSPGLGDTAMYLCATSSYRGQETQYFGPGTRLLVL.

This clonotype was found many times. The chain uses TRBV28 and TRBJ1-2; unclear D gene. Germline CDR1 MDHEN, CDR2 SYDVKM. The CDR3 length is 12 residues. With 5 bases removed from V and 0 bases from J, the gap between germline ends came to 4 bases. CDR3 nucleotides: TGTGCCAGCAGTCGGGCTAACTATGGCTACACCTTC. Its translation is CASSRANYGYTF.